One and the same sample provided the 8 T cell receptor beta chains below, sequenced in a study of breast tumors, draining lymph nodes, adjacent tissues listed by TCRdb under 2016. The method behind the library was multiplex PCR. The instrument was an Illumina HiSeq 2000. TCRdb reprocessing: public reads trimmed at Q25 with fastp, clones called with MiXCR, in-frame beta chains kept. Each record represents a unique CDR3 protein, reported with the most common genes and DNA among its rows. Present in this sample are roughly 14,000 distinct CDR3 sequences, roughly 50% of which were seen just once. The ten largest clones represent over 25% of the sample. Sequenced: tumor-adjacent breast tissue. Receptor source: a female donor with breast cancer. Some clones in this sample may be carry-over from other donors' samples.

The V call is TRBV7-2, the J call TRBJ2-5; 10 bases line up with TRBD1. The junction had 8 bases not matched to a gene; V was cut back by 5 bases and J by 5 bases. The V gene's germline CDR1 is SGHTA and CDR2 FQGNSA. The CDR3 runs 15 residues. Here the CDR3 reads CASSQGTGVSETQYF. The CDR3, as DNA: TGTGCCAGCAGCCAGGGGACAGGGGTATCGGAGACCCAGTACTTC.

Comments on this clonotype: This CDR3 fails to terminate in the conserved phenylalanine or tryptophan, so it likely reflects a read error. The chain has TRBV2 and TRBJ1-2, with 9 positions matching TRBD1. Germline values: CDR1 SNHLY, CDR2 FYNNEI. J was trimmed by 7 bases and V by 6 bases; bases with no gene match: 15. The CDR3 has 16 residues. CDR3 residues: CASSIQLAGQGGGYTL. The CDR3 region has the DNA TGTGCCAGCAGCATCCAGTTGGCGGGACAGGGTGGTGGCTACACCCTC.

This clonotype occurred a few times. V is TRBV7-2 and J is TRBJ2-7, with 7 bases aligning to TRBD2. J lost 3 bases, V lost 4 bases, and 6 bases had no gene match. The CDR3 covers 14 residues. Germline CDR1 is SGHTA and CDR2 is FQGNSA. CDR3 sequence (DNA): TGTGCCAGCAGCTCCACCGGGGGGAGCTACGAGCAGTACTTC. This encodes CASSSTGGSYEQYF.

The rearrangement joins TRBV20-1 to TRBJ2-3; D possibly uses TRBD1 or TRBD2 (5 bases each). Germline-derived CDR1 and CDR2 are DFQATT and SNEGSKA (reference sequence). This CDR3 spans 15 amino acids. The V and J ends lost 6 bases and 4 bases respectively, with 20 bases between them. The chain's CDR3 is CSAPHPKGPSDTQYF. The CDR3, as DNA: TGCAGTGCCCCGCACCCGAAGGGACCATCAGATACGCAGTATTTT.

CDR3 in amino acids: CATSRQGYYGYTF. CDR3 bases: TGTGCCACCAGCAGACAGGGCTACTATGGCTACACCTTC. This chain uses TRBV15 with TRBJ1-2; possibly TRBD1 for D (5 bases). This CDR3 spans 13 amino acids. Trimming shortened V by 2 bases and J by 3 bases, and 7 bases separated the two germline ends. The germline CDR1 and CDR2 sequences are LNHNV and YYDKDF (reference sequence).

This clonotype ranks as medium-sized (0.01 to 0.1%). The gene calls are TRBV12-3 or TRBV12-4 and TRBJ1-2; perhaps TRBD1 as D (6 bases). V was trimmed by 5 bases and J by 8 bases, leaving 12 bases between them. This CDR3 contains 12 residues. The CDR3, as DNA: TGTGCCAGCAGTCTTACAGGGTACGGCTACACCTTC. Protein product: CASSLTGYGYTF.

Ten or more counts support this clonotype. A read error may explain this, as a much larger clone is one base away. This chain connects TRBV12-3 or TRBV12-4 to TRBJ2-1; a weak D match, TRBD1 (5 bases). The CDR3 has 15 amino acids. Trimming cost V 3 bases and J 2 bases, with 11 bases left between them. CDR3 coding DNA: TGTGCCAGCAGTTTCGTTCAGGGCCCCTACAATGAGCAGTTCTTC. Amino acids: CASSFVQGPYNEQFF.

This clonotype occurred many times. The J gene is TRBJ2-2, the V gene TRBV12-3 or TRBV12-4; D gene uncertain. Trimming removed 2 bases from V and 8 bases from J, with 9 bases in between. The CDR3 runs to 13 residues. The CDR3 here is CASSLPSPGELFF. Here the CDR3 DNA reads TGTGCCAGCAGTTTACCCTCACCGGGGGAGCTGTTTTTT.